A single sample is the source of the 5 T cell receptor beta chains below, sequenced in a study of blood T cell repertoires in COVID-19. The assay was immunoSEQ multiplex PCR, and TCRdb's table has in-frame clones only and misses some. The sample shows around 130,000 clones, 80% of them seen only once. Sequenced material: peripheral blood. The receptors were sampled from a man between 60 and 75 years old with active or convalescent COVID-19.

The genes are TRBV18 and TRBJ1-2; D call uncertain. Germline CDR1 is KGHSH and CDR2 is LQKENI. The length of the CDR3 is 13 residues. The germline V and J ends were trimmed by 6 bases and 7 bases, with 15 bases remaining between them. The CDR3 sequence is CASSQTPAAGYTF. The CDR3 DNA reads TGTGCCAGCTCCCAAACTCCGGCGGCTGGCTACACCTTC.

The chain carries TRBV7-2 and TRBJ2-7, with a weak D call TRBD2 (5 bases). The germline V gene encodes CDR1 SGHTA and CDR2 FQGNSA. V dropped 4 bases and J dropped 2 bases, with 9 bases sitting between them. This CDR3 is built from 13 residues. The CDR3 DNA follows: TGTGCCAGCAGCTCACGGGAACCCTACGAGCAGTACTTC. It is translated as CASSSREPYEQYF.

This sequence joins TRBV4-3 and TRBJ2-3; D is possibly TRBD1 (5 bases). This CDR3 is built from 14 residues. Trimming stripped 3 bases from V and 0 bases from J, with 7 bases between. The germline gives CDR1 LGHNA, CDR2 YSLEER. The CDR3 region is CASSQDKSTDTQYF. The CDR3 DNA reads TGCGCCAGCAGCCAGGACAAGAGCACAGATACGCAGTATTTT.

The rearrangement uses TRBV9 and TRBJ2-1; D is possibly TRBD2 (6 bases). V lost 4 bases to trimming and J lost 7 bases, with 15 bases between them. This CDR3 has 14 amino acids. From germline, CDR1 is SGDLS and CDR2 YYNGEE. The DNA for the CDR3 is TGTGCCAGCAGCCCCGCGGGGTCAGGGAATGAGCAGTTCTTC. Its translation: CASSPAGSGNEQFF.

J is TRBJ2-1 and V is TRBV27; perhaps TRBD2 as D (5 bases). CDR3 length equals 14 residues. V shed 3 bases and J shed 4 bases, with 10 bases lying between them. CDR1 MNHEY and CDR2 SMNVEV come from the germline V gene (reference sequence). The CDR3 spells CASSFRGTYNEQFF. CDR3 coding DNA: TGTGCCAGCAGTTTCCGGGGTACTTACAATGAGCAGTTCTTC.